A single sample is the source of the 22 T cell receptor beta chains below, sequenced in a study of T-cell memory formation after mild COVID-19. TCRdb independently ran MiXCR on the 5' RACE reads; one entry per CDR3 protein. In the table there are around 250,000 distinct CDR3 sequences, roughly 17% of which are singletons. The sequencing sample was made of PBMCs or a T cell subset sorted from them (not recorded which). All receptors come from a man aged 18 to 30 who had mild COVID-19 (a few samples of this study predate the infection). Cell type and time point are not known.

This rearrangement joins TRBV6-5 to TRBJ1-6; tentatively, D is TRBD1 (6 bases). Germline V gives CDR1 MNHEY, CDR2 SVGAGI. Deletions cut 4 bases from V and 6 bases from J, with 10 bases between. The CDR3 extends over 14 amino acids. CDR3 in DNA: TGTGCCAGCAGTTGGGGGGCCGGTAATTCACCCCTCCACTTT. It codes for CASSWGAGNSPLHF.

This clonotype was counted between two and nine times. J is TRBJ2-5 and V is TRBV4-2; possible D gene TRBD2, 5 bases. CDR1 is LGHNA, CDR2 YNFKEQ, per germline. The ends were cut back, 6 bases at V and 4 bases at J, with 12 bases in the middle. The CDR3 runs to 13 residues. The CDR3 is CASRGGFGETQYF. CDR3 DNA: TGTGCCAGCAGGGGCGGGTTCGGAGAGACCCAGTACTTC.

The rearrangement uses TRBV15 and TRBJ1-3; D is ambiguous. Germline CDR1 and CDR2: LNHNV and YYDKDF (reference sequence). This CDR3 is built from 14 residues. The V end was cut by 5 bases, the J end by 0 bases, with 8 bases between. The CDR3 spells CATSGPGSGNTIYF. CDR3 DNA sequence: TGTGCCACCAGCGGACCGGGCTCTGGAAACACCATATATTTT. Complete variable domain (other parts from reference TRBV15 and TRBJ1-3): DAMVIQNPRYQVTQFGKPVTLSCSQTLNHNVMYWYQQKSSQAPKLLFHYYDKDFNNEADTPDNFQSRRPNTSFCFLDIRSPGLGDTAMYLCATSGPGSGNTIYFGEGSWLTVV.

This clonotype showed up many times. Here the CDR3 reads CASGRTADKALHF. The CDR3 DNA reads TGTGCCAGCGGGAGGACGGCGGATAAGGCCCTCCACTTT. The J gene is TRBJ1-6, the V gene TRBV12-3 or TRBV12-4; D gene uncertain. Trimming removed 8 bases at V and 14 bases at J, with 19 bases between. This CDR3 contains 13 residues.

This chain links TRBV3-1 with TRBJ2-1, with D possibly TRBD2 on 6 matching bases. V was cut by 5 bases and J by 7 bases, with 12 bases left in between. This CDR3 spans 13 amino acids. Germline CDR1 and CDR2: LGHDT and YNNKEL (reference sequence). The DNA of the CDR3 is TGTGCCAGCAGCGCAACTAGCCTGAATGAGCAGTTCTTC. Its protein product is CASSATSLNEQFF.

The chain has TRBV6-5 and TRBJ2-5, with D possibly called TRBD1 or TRBD2 (5 bases each). The CDR3 is made up of 14 amino acids. Per the germline V gene, CDR1 is MNHEY and CDR2 is SVGAGI. V was clipped by 0 bases and J by 4 bases, with 9 bases between them. The CDR3 DNA reads as TGTGCCAGCAGTTACTCCGGGGCCCGAGAGACCCAGTACTTC. Protein sequence: CASSYSGARETQYF.

This chain joins TRBV7-6 and TRBJ2-7; D may be TRBD2 (5 bases). This CDR3 region has 15 residues. Germline CDR1 and CDR2: SGHVS and FNYEAQ. The V gene lost 5 bases and the J gene lost 1 base, with 15 bases spanning the gap. The CDR3 reads CASSPSPASSYEQYF. CDR3 coding DNA: TGTGCCAGCAGCCCTAGCCCGGCGTCGTCCTACGAGCAGTACTTC.

This rearrangement joins TRBV5-1 to TRBJ1-2; TRBD1 might be the D (5 bases). V was trimmed by 4 bases and J by 4 bases, leaving 26 bases between them. CDR3 size: 18 residues. Germline-derived CDR1 and CDR2 are SGHRS and YFSETQ. This chain's CDR3 is CASSPTVGGPSPIYGYTF. As DNA, the CDR3 is TGCGCCAGCAGCCCTACCGTGGGGGGACCCTCCCCCATCTATGGCTACACCTTC. The full variable domain, completed using reference TRBV5-1 and TRBJ1-2, is KAGVTQTPRYLIKTRGQQVTLSCSPISGHRSVSWYQQTPGQGLQFLFEYFSETQRNKGNFPGRFSGRQFSNSRSEMNVSTLELGDSALYLCASSPTVGGPSPIYGYTFGSGTRLTVV.

This clonotype was recorded at least ten times. This chain connects TRBV7-9 to TRBJ2-4; tentatively, D is TRBD1 (6 bases). The ends were cut back, 1 base at V and 5 bases at J, with 15 bases in the middle. This CDR3 has 16 amino acids. Germline lookup yields CDR1 SEHNR and CDR2 FQNEAQ (reference sequence). CDR3 region: CASSLGRVRTENIQYF. CDR3 in DNA: TGTGCCAGCAGCTTAGGGCGTGTAAGGACAGAAAACATTCAGTACTTC.

This clonotype was seen repeatedly, ten times or more. This sequence joins TRBV28 and TRBJ2-3; possibly TRBD2 for D (6 bases). The V end lost 3 bases, the J end lost 2 bases, and 12 bases lay between the germline ends. The CDR3 sequence is 15 residues long. CDR1 is MDHEN, CDR2 SYDVKM, per germline. CDR3 bases: TGTGCCAGCAGTTTTGGAGGGCGGACCACAGATACGCAGTATTTT. Its protein is CASSFGGRTTDTQYF.

This clonotype was seen only a few times. The chain combines TRBV7-8 with TRBJ1-1, with D possibly matching TRBD1 (5 bases). Germline CDR1 is SGHVS and CDR2 is FQNEAQ. Trimming pared 3 bases from V and 4 bases from J, leaving 12 bases between. This CDR3 has 14 amino acids. The CDR3 DNA sequence: TGTGCCAGCAGCTTCGGCTTGACAGCCACTGAAGCTTTCTTT. Protein product: CASSFGLTATEAFF.

This clonotype was counted only a few times. The V and J genes are TRBV24-1 and TRBJ2-5; D may be TRBD1 (5 bases). Germline-derived CDR1 and CDR2 are KGHDR and SFDVKD. CDR3 size: 15 residues. The V gene lost 1 base and the J gene lost 2 bases, with 10 bases spanning the gap. The CDR3, as DNA: TGTGCCACCAGTGATTTCAGGGCAGAACAAGAGACCCAGTACTTC. Translating it yields CATSDFRAEQETQYF.

The V and J genes are TRBV30 and TRBJ1-1; D gene unclear. Germline CDR1 GTSNPN, CDR2 SVGIG (reference sequence). This CDR3 contains 12 residues. Trimming shortened V by 0 bases and J by 5 bases, and 7 bases separated the two germline ends. CDR3 nucleotide sequence: TGTGCCTGGAGTGTCTTGGGTACTGAAGCTTTCTTT. It translates to CAWSVLGTEAFF.

The genes are TRBV7-3 and TRBJ2-3; TRBD2 is a possible D gene (5 bases). CDR1 is SGHTA, CDR2 FQGTGA, per germline. Between the trimmed V and J ends, which lost 1 base and 8 bases, there was a span of 10 bases. CDR3 length: 13 amino acids. The CDR3 DNA follows: TGTGCCAGCAGCTTAAATCCTAGCAGTACGCAGTATTTT. It yields the protein CASSLNPSSTQYF.

The chain joins TRBV7-6 to TRBJ2-3, with 11 bases matching TRBD2. The germline V gene encodes CDR1 SGHVS and CDR2 FNYEAQ. This CDR3 comprises 15 residues. Trimming removed 6 bases from V and 4 bases from J; junction bases left unmatched: 6. In nucleotides, the CDR3 is TGTGCCAGCAGTTCTACTAGCGGGGGCTCAGATACGCAGTATTTT. This encodes CASSSTSGGSDTQYF.

This clonotype was detected only a few times. J is TRBJ1-2 and V is TRBV10-3, with a weak D call TRBD1 (6 bases). Trimming cost V 4 bases and J 2 bases, with 11 bases left between them. The CDR3 is made up of 14 amino acids. Germline CDR1 is ENHRY and CDR2 is SYGVKD. DNA of the CDR3: TGTGCCATCAGTGTCTCAGGGGTCAACTATGGCTACACCTTC. Translated, it gives CAISVSGVNYGYTF.

In its sample, this clonotype was seen a few times. The chain employs TRBV7-8 and TRBJ2-3; TRBD1 aligns across 9 bases. J gave up 9 bases and V 1 base, and 8 bases lay outside the gene matches. The CDR3 contains 15 residues. Germline lookup yields CDR1 SGHVS and CDR2 FQNEAQ. CDR3 in DNA: TGTGCCAGCAGCTTAGAAGGTGGGACAGGGTCGACGCAGTATTTT. As protein: CASSLEGGTGSTQYF.

This clonotype occurred a few times. V is TRBV11-3 and J is TRBJ2-2, with D perhaps matching TRBD2 (7 bases). The V gene lost 5 bases and the J gene lost 5 bases, with 15 bases spanning the gap. This CDR3 has 15 residues. In germline, CDR1 is SGHNT, CDR2 YENEEA. Here the CDR3 reads CASSLSRGGTGELFF. CDR3 bases: TGTGCCAGCAGCCTCTCGAGGGGGGGTACCGGGGAGCTGTTTTTT.

The table lists this clonotype with a few counts. The V call is TRBV4-1, the J call TRBJ1-1, with TRBD1 as a possible D gene (6 bases). The ends were cut back, 3 bases at V and 11 bases at J, with 13 bases in the middle. The CDR3 loop spans 12 amino acids. CDR1 is MGHRA and CDR2 is YSYEKL in the germline V gene. The CDR3 nucleotides are TGCGCCAGCAGCCATGAGGGGGTGTATGCTTTCTTT. This translates into CASSHEGVYAFF.

This clonotype was counted ten times or more. The rearrangement joins TRBV12-3 or TRBV12-4 to TRBJ2-5; D not resolved. V was cut by 8 bases and J by 0 bases, with 7 bases left in between. CDR3 length: 12 amino acids. DNA of the CDR3: TGTGCCAGCGGGCTAGACCAAGAGACCCAGTACTTC. This gives the protein CASGLDQETQYF.

This clonotype has a handful of counts. In DNA, the CDR3 is TGTGCCAGCAGCTTAGGACTGGGTTGGGCGCAGTTCTTC. Translated: CASSLGLGWAQFF. The chain uses TRBV7-9 and TRBJ2-1; no clear D. The CDR3 is made up of 13 amino acids. Trimming removed 1 base from V and 12 bases from J, with 13 bases in between. The germline V gene encodes CDR1 SEHNR and CDR2 FQNEAQ (reference sequence).

Ten or more counts support this clonotype. The chain links TRBV29-1 to TRBJ1-1, with a possible D match to TRBD1 (6 bases). The V gene lost 7 bases and the J gene lost 3 bases, with 15 bases spanning the gap. The CDR3 loop spans 13 amino acids. From germline, CDR1 is SQVTM and CDR2 ANQGSEA. The CDR3 protein is CSAQHRADTEAFF. CDR3 DNA: TGCAGCGCCCAACACAGGGCGGACACTGAAGCTTTCTTT.